Given below is one T cell receptor (beta chain) in context. It lacks a known antigen. There are no base qualities to consult, and no much larger clone falls within one base. These data originate in a study of T cells in localized non-small cell lung cancer (dated by TCRdb to 2018 to 2021). As for the study more broadly: The study analyzed T cell repertoires of a few hundred early-stage NSCLC patients, comparing tumors and uninvolved tumor-adjacent lungs. The cohort was made up of some 240 treatment-naive NSCLC patients whose localized lung tumors had been resected. NSCLC patients had a mean age of roughly 64 years, and 129 were male and about 110 female.

The cysteine opens and the phenylalanine closes a CDR3 of 15 amino acids. Only CDR3 DNA remains: 45 bases, in frame from the first base. CDR1 SGHAT and CDR2 FQDESV were looked up in the germline V gene (reference sequence). Germline trimming amounts to 4 bases on V and 3 bases on J, with 3 as the count of junction bases outside the gene matches. TCR beta CDR3 regions were sequenced from DNA using the immunoSEQ Assay. The paper's processing steps were these. T cell density was computed as TCR beta template counts normalized to usable DNA estimated by amplifying housekeeping genes. Richness was estimated with the preseqR package, extrapolating to 400,000 templates for PBMC samples and 120,000 templates for tissue samples. Clonality was calculated as one minus Pielou's evenness. Differential abundance testing on productive amino-acid clonotypes, with a minimum total count of 5 and an alpha of 0.1, was used to identify tissue-enriched TCRs. The Jaccard Index and the Morisita Overlap Index were used to measure repertoire overlap between compartments. GLIPH grouped TCR beta CDR3s together with public tetramer-defined viral CDR3s, and a viral motif had to include at least three viral sequences and also show V-gene enrichment. The table comes from immuneACCESS by way of TCRdb, which keeps in-frame sequences with V and J called. Part of the clones is missing from these tables; in studies checked, under half for an unresolved V gene and the rest for unknown reasons. That table supplies the V and J calls and clone size; D and trimming were determined from the DNA. This sample has more than 100,000 clones in its table, and about 90% of those were observed once. The top ten hold over 1.5% of the sample.

Study-wide conclusions, independent of this receptor: Because multi-region sequencing of the tumors was not done, intratumor heterogeneity could not be ruled out. Of the top 100 tumor clones, a median of roughly 53 were detected in paired uninvolved adjacent lung; about 28 were also among that lung's top 100. Because the study design was exploratory, TCR variables were selected using unadjusted p-values without false-discovery rate correction. Uninvolved tumor-adjacent lung showed the highest T cell clonality, higher than tumor, which suggests more focused antigenic responses in the uninvolved tumor-adjacent lung. Longer overall survival was associated with higher blood T cell density, whereas shorter survival was associated with higher adjacent-lung clonality.

At diagnosis, peripheral blood, uninvolved tumor-adjacent lung and tumor were collected and stored as a combination of fresh-frozen and FFPE material. For TCR repertoire profiling, the blood samples were analyzed as peripheral blood mononuclear cells. This chain joins TRBV11-1 to TRBJ2-1, with 10 bases aligning to TRBD2. The receptor comes from a female donor aged 60 or older with stage I lung adenocarcinoma. The sequencing used peripheral blood, collected before any cancer treatment. The sequenced DNA is TGTGCCAGCAGCTCCTGGACTAGCGGCTACAATGAGCAGTTCTTC. This codes for CASSSWTSGYNEQFF.